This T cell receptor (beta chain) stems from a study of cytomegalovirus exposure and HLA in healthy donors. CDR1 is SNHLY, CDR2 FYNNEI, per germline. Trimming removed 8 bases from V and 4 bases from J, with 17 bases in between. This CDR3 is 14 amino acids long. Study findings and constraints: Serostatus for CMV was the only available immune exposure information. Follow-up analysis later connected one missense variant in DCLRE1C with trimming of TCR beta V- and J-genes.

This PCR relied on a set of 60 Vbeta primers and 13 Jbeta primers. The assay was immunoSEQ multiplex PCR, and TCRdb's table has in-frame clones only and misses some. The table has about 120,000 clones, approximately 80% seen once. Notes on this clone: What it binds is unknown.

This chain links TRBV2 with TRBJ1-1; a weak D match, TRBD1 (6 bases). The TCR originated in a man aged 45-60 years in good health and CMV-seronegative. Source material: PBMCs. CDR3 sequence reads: CASGETGTSTEAFF. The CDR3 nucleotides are TGTGCCAGCGGCGAGACAGGAACGTCCACTGAAGCTTTCTTT.